The 9 T cell receptor beta chains reported below all come from one sample, sequenced in a study of T cell changes during pregnancy in multiple sclerosis. Assay: immunoSEQ multiplex PCR; the TCRdb copy retains only in-frame clones and omits some. The sample contains 50,000 or so clones, roughly 95% of which appear only once. The sample consisted of CD4+ T cells from peripheral blood mononuclear cells, taken in the third trimester of pregnancy. These TCRs come from a female donor with multiple sclerosis, enrolled in a pregnancy study.

The rearrangement links TRBV7-9 to TRBJ2-3; a possible D gene is TRBD2 (5 bases). The CDR3 is made up of 14 amino acids. The germline V gene has CDR1 SEHNR and CDR2 FQNEAQ (reference sequence). Trimming cost V 3 bases and J 4 bases, with 11 bases left between them. CDR3 protein: CASSLRAGADTQYF. CDR3 DNA: TGTGCCAGCAGCTTGAGGGCCGGGGCAGATACGCAGTATTTT.

The chain has TRBV5-6 and TRBJ2-5, with 9 bases lining up with TRBD1. Germline V gene lookup returns CDR1 SGHDT and CDR2 YYEEEE. This CDR3 region has 16 residues. V lost 1 base and J lost 5; bases outside the gene matches: 9. The CDR3 loop is CASSLMSGTGMETQYF. For the CDR3, the DNA is TGTGCCAGCAGCTTGATGTCCGGGACAGGGATGGAGACCCAGTACTTC.

This chain joins TRBV21-1 and TRBJ2-1; the D call TRBD2 from the table was never checked on the DNA. TRBV21-1 is noted as a pseudogene. CDR3 length: 14 residues. The CDR3 loop is CASNRDSPYNEQFF. CDR3 nucleotides: TGTGCCAGCAACCGGGACTCGCCCTACAATGAGCAGTTCTTC.

V usage is TRBV7-8 and J usage is TRBJ1-1; 10 bases are shared with TRBD1. The CDR3 contains 13 residues. Germline CDR1 SGHVS, CDR2 FQNEAQ. J lost 10 bases, V lost 5 bases, and 7 bases had no gene match. CDR3 loop: CASSQRTGGRAFF. The CDR3 DNA reads TGTGCCAGCAGCCAAAGGACAGGGGGTCGAGCTTTCTTT.

The DNA of the CDR3 is TGTGCCAGTAGAGGCGGAGGAGAGACCCAGTACTTC. Translation gives CASRGGGETQYF. The chain links TRBV19 to TRBJ2-5; possible D gene TRBD2, 5 bases. Germline assignment: CDR1 LNHDA and CDR2 SQIVND (reference sequence). This CDR3 contains 12 residues. The germline V and J ends were trimmed by 6 bases and 4 bases, with 9 bases remaining between them.

The rearrangement joins TRBV7-3 to TRBJ2-3, with 15 nucleotides matching TRBD2. Germline V lookup: CDR1 SGHTA, CDR2 FQGTGA. J lost 2 bases, V lost 5 bases, and 8 bases had no gene match. The CDR3 spans 18 residues. CDR3 region: CASSAGTSGRFTTDTQYF. The CDR3 DNA is TGTGCCAGCAGCGCCGGGACTAGCGGGAGGTTCACCACAGATACGCAGTATTTT.

This sequence joins TRBV19 and TRBJ2-7; the D gene is possibly TRBD1 (6 bases). The CDR3 is 17 residues long. Germline V gene sequence: CDR1 LNHDA, CDR2 SQIVND (reference sequence). Deletions cut 2 bases from V and 6 bases from J, with 23 bases between. The CDR3 DNA is TGTGCCAGTAGTATAAGGGCTACAGGGAGTCCCTTGGCCGAGCAGTACTTC. Translating it yields CASSIRATGSPLAEQYF.

The genes are TRBV5-1 and TRBJ2-7; TRBD1 might be the D (6 bases). V lost 2 bases and J lost 4, with 13 bases in between. The germline CDR1 and CDR2 sequences are SGHRS and YFSETQ. The CDR3 length is 14 residues. This CDR3 reads CASSLAPGVYEQYF. CDR3 bases: TGCGCCAGCAGCTTAGCTCCAGGGGTGTACGAGCAGTACTTC.

V usage is TRBV7-9 and J usage is TRBJ1-2, with 10 bases lining up with TRBD1. This CDR3 has 15 amino acids. Trimming took 5 bases from V and 4 from J; bases not matched to a gene: 7. CDR1 is SEHNR, CDR2 FQNEAQ, per germline (reference sequence). The CDR3 sequence: CASSPGQGNLYGYTF. CDR3 nucleotides: TGTGCCAGCAGCCCGGGACAGGGGAATCTCTATGGCTACACCTTC.